This TCR beta chain was documented in a study of blood T cell repertoires in COVID-19. Across the whole study: Specimens from acute and convalescent COVID-19 originated in the United States, Italy and Spain. PBMCs, B-cell-depleted T cells, or T cells were the source of the cDNA or gDNA that made up the material.

Germline CDR1 is MNHEY and CDR2 is SMNVEV (reference sequence). The CDR3 has 14 residues. Original methodology: Counts of nucleated cells, estimated from reference gene primer amplification, were obtained. Using immunoSEQ multiplex PCR, the repertoire was profiled, and TCRdb retains in-frame clones only, with some absent. From that table come the V and J calls and clone size; the DNA was used to work out D and trimming. Of about 190,000 clones in the sample, around four fifths were seen once. This clone was observed a single time. Sequencing was done on a sample of peripheral blood. This chain uses TRBV27 with TRBJ2-7; D is unclear. The source of this sequence is a human donor in a cohort sampled during active COVID-19. The CDR3 here is CATRGASASYEQYF. The CDR3 DNA is TGTGCGACCCGCGGAGCGTCAGCTTCCTACGAGCAGTACTTC.